The next 30 T cell receptor beta chains were all read from a single sample in a study of cytomegalovirus exposure and HLA in healthy donors. PCR was performed using 60 Vbeta and 13 Jbeta primers. The repertoire was sequenced with immunoSEQ multiplex PCR; TCRdb's copy has only in-frame clones and lacks some. The sample includes around 130,000 clones, 8.5% to 9% of them seen just once. Sequencing was performed on PBMCs. The receptors shown here come from a woman aged 35 to 49 in good health and CMV-seropositive.

Note on this clone: An end of the junction differs from the germline gene, which may be a read error. The V call is TRBV29-1, the J call TRBJ1-1; D remains unclear. The CDR3 loop spans 15 amino acids. CDR1 and CDR2 from the germline V gene are SQVTM and ANQGSEA. CDR3 DNA: TGCAGCGTAGAAGGGCGGGAGGGAATCCTCACTGAAGCTTTCTTT. The encoded protein is CSVEGREGILTEAFF.

The chain employs TRBV14 and TRBJ1-6; D remains ambiguous. Per the germline V gene, CDR1 is SGHDN and CDR2 is FVKESK. This CDR3 has 14 amino acids. Trimming took 0 bases from V and 7 from J, leaving 7 bases between them. In DNA form, the CDR3 reads TGTGCCAGCAGCCAAGATTACTGGAATTCACCCCTCCACTTT. Its protein product is CASSQDYWNSPLHF.

V and J are TRBV25-1 and TRBJ2-7, with D possibly matching TRBD2 (6 bases). The germline CDR1 and CDR2 sequences are MGHDK and SYGVNS. Between the trimmed V and J ends, which lost 4 bases and 3 bases, there was a span of 19 bases. CDR3 length equals 16 residues. DNA of the CDR3: TGTGCCAGCAGTGGTCACCTGCGGGAAAGGGGCTACGAGCAGTACTTC. Translation: CASSGHLRERGYEQYF.

This chain connects TRBV28 to TRBJ2-2; D is perhaps TRBD2 (5 bases). The CDR3 has 15 amino acids. CDR1 MDHEN and CDR2 SYDVKM come from the germline V gene. With 7 bases removed from V and 4 bases from J, the gap between germline ends came to 16 bases. CDR3 residues: CASTRASAGTGELFF. Here the CDR3 DNA reads TGTGCCAGCACCCGGGCTTCGGCGGGCACCGGGGAGCTGTTTTTT. The complete variable domain, with remaining parts taken from reference TRBV28 and TRBJ2-2, reads DVKVTQSSRYLVKRTGEKVFLECVQDMDHENMFWYRQDPGLGLRLIYFSYDVKMKEKGDIPEGYSVSREKKERFSLILESASTNQTSMYLCASTRASAGTGELFFGEGSRLTVL.

This rearrangement joins TRBV5-8 to TRBJ2-7; 9 nucleotides match TRBD1. This CDR3 contains 17 residues. Trimming removed 4 bases from V and 7 bases from J; junction bases left unmatched: 18. Germline values: CDR1 SGHTS, CDR2 YDEGEE. This CDR3 is CASSGRHPGQGGEEQYF. DNA for the CDR3: TGTGCCAGCAGCGGGCGCCACCCGGGACAGGGAGGAGAGGAGCAGTACTTC.

The rearrangement joins TRBV11-2 to TRBJ1-1; no clear D. Germline lookup yields CDR1 SGHAT and CDR2 FQNNGV. Trimming took off 5 bases at V and 1 base at J, with 8 bases between the two ends. The CDR3 sequence is 13 residues long. The CDR3 nucleotides are TGTGCCAGCAGCCCCCCCTCGAACACTGAAGCTTTCTTT. This gives the protein CASSPPSNTEAFF.

This clone was seen a handful of times. The chain is built from TRBV11-2 and TRBJ1-2, with D unclear. V gave up 1 base and J gave up 3 bases, with 12 bases separating them. This CDR3 contains 15 residues. Germline CDR1 and CDR2: SGHAT and FQNNGV. The DNA for the CDR3 is TGTGCCAGCAGCTTAGTGGGGAGTCAGGACTATGGCTACACCTTC. Translation: CASSLVGSQDYGYTF.

A remark on this clone: The sample has other DNA sequences that encode this CDR3 too. The genes are TRBV29-1 and TRBJ2-3; possible D gene TRBD1, 5 bases. CDR3 length equals 12 residues. Germline values: CDR1 SQVTM, CDR2 ANQGSEA. Trimming took off 4 bases at V and 2 bases at J, with 7 bases between the two ends. DNA for the CDR3: TGCAGCGTTGGGGGCGCCACAGATACGCAGTATTTT. The encoded protein is CSVGGATDTQYF.

This clone was seen more than once but under ten times. The rearrangement uses TRBV7-3 and TRBJ2-6, with 8 nucleotides matching TRBD1. The germline gives CDR1 SGHTA, CDR2 FQGTGA. The CDR3 consists of 18 residues. V trimming: 5 bases; J trimming: 0 bases; junction bases outside the gene matches: 9. CDR3 region: CASSTWTGTHSGANVLTF. For the CDR3, the DNA is TGTGCCAGCAGCACATGGACAGGGACGCACTCTGGGGCCAACGTCCTGACTTTC.

The V gene is TRBV27, the J gene TRBJ1-1; weak D call: TRBD1 (6 bases). The CDR3 has 16 amino acids. The V and J ends lost 3 bases and 0 bases respectively, with 14 bases between them. CDR1 is MNHEY and CDR2 is SMNVEV in the germline V gene (reference sequence). CDR3: CASSLATGLLNTEAFF. CDR3 sequence (DNA): TGTGCCAGCAGTTTGGCGACAGGCTTACTGAACACTGAAGCTTTCTTT.

This clone was detected only a few times. This chain connects TRBV11-2 to TRBJ2-7; a weak D match, TRBD1 (6 bases). CDR3 size: 16 residues. The V and J ends lost 6 bases and 5 bases respectively, with 23 bases between them. Germline assignment: CDR1 SGHAT and CDR2 FQNNGV. CDR3 residues: CASRALTGPVWHEQYF. The DNA of the CDR3 is TGTGCCAGCAGAGCACTAACAGGGCCGGTATGGCACGAGCAGTACTTC.

This clone was detected a few times. The chain couples TRBV5-1 to TRBJ2-7, with 7 bases that match TRBD1. Germline-derived CDR1 and CDR2 are SGHRS and YFSETQ. The CDR3 loop spans 15 amino acids. V trimming: 4 bases; J trimming: 0 bases; junction bases outside the gene matches: 7. CDR3 region: CASSPDRASSYEQYF. The CDR3 nucleotides are TGCGCCAGCAGCCCTGACAGGGCGTCCTCCTACGAGCAGTACTTC.

This chain connects TRBV19 to TRBJ2-7, with 9 bases matching TRBD1. Germline CDR1 and CDR2: LNHDA and SQIVND (reference sequence). CDR3 length: 16 residues. The junction had 6 bases not matched to a gene; V was cut back by 3 bases and J by 0 bases. DNA for the CDR3: TGTGCCAGTAGTATTCGGACAGGGGCCCACTCCTACGAGCAGTACTTC. This translates into CASSIRTGAHSYEQYF.

This clone occurred a few times. The rearrangement uses TRBV9 and TRBJ1-5; maybe TRBD1 (5 bases). Germline lookup yields CDR1 SGDLS and CDR2 YYNGEE. This CDR3 has 15 residues. Trimming pared 0 bases from V and 0 bases from J, leaving 7 bases between. CDR3 in DNA: TGTGCCAGCAGCGTAGGAGGACATAGCAATCAGCCCCAGCATTTT. Translated, it gives CASSVGGHSNQPQHF. The full variable domain, with the rest looked up from reference TRBV9 and TRBJ1-5, is DSGVTQTPKHLITATGQRVTLRCSPRSGDLSVYWYQQSLDQGLQFLIQYYNGEERAKGNILERFSAQQFPDLHSELNLSSLELGDSALYFCASSVGGHSNQPQHFGDGTRLSIL.

The chain recombines TRBV18 with TRBJ1-1; D may be TRBD1 (5 bases). This CDR3 has 12 residues. Germline V gene sequence: CDR1 KGHSH, CDR2 LQKENI. V lost 2 bases, J lost 6 bases, and 7 bases lay in between. In DNA form, the CDR3 reads TGTGCCAGCTCACCATTGGGGCCTGAAGCTTTCTTT. This sequence encodes CASSPLGPEAFF.

This clone occurred a few times. The chain combines TRBV7-9 with TRBJ1-5; possibly TRBD1 for D (6 bases). The CDR3 has 16 residues. Between the trimmed V and J ends, which lost 5 bases and 0 bases, there was a span of 14 bases. Germline V gives CDR1 SEHNR, CDR2 FQNEAQ (reference sequence). The CDR3 sequence is CASSHWTAYSNQPQHF. In nucleotides, the CDR3 is TGTGCCAGCAGCCATTGGACAGCTTATAGCAATCAGCCCCAGCATTTT.

The chain uses TRBV7-9 and TRBJ2-1; possibly TRBD2 for D (7 bases). The CDR3 is 16 amino acids. Germline V CDR1 and CDR2: SEHNR, FQNEAQ (reference sequence). The ends were cut back, 1 base at V and 4 bases at J, with 14 bases in the middle. The CDR3 coding sequence is TGTGCCAGCAGCTTAGAGGGGGGGCCTTCGTACAATGAGCAGTTCTTC. Amino acids: CASSLEGGPSYNEQFF.

V usage is TRBV5-4 and J usage is TRBJ2-5, with D unresolved. V lost 0 bases and J 3 bases, leaving 9 bases between the germline ends. This CDR3 is 14 amino acids long. The germline CDR1 and CDR2 sequences are SGHNT and YYREEE (reference sequence). The CDR3 sequence: CASSLDPGEETQYF. DNA for the CDR3: TGTGCCAGCAGCTTGGACCCTGGAGAAGAGACCCAGTACTTC.

This clone has just a few counts. V and J are TRBV6-1 and TRBJ2-7; no definite D call. Deletions cut 2 bases from V and 6 bases from J, with 11 bases between. The CDR3 covers 13 residues. Germline V gene lookup returns CDR1 MNHNS and CDR2 SASEGT. The CDR3 nucleotides are TGTGCCAGCAGTGAATTTGCGGTGTCCGAGCAGTACTTC. It yields the protein CASSEFAVSEQYF.

J is TRBJ1-1 and V is TRBV6-6; a weak D match, TRBD1 (6 bases). V gave up 2 bases and J gave up 4 bases, with 17 bases separating them. The germline V gene encodes CDR1 MNHNY and CDR2 SVGAGI (reference sequence). The CDR3 is 16 residues long. This CDR3 reads CASSYGTPKVSTEAFF. CDR3 DNA: TGTGCCAGCAGTTACGGGACACCGAAGGTCAGCACTGAAGCTTTCTTT.

The V call is TRBV6-5, the J call TRBJ1-5; 8 bases are shared with TRBD1. Germline V gene data show CDR1 as MNHEY and CDR2 as SVGAGI. J lost 6 bases, V lost 9 bases, and 4 bases had no gene match. The CDR3 runs to 12 residues. In DNA form, the CDR3 reads TGTGCCAGTCAGACAGGGGCTCAGCCCCAGCATTTT. It codes for CASQTGAQPQHF.

This sequence joins TRBV5-8 and TRBJ1-1; TRBD1 might be the D (6 bases). The germline V gene has CDR1 SGHTS and CDR2 YDEGEE. This CDR3 contains 14 residues. With 3 bases removed from V and 4 bases from J, the gap between germline ends came to 13 bases. This CDR3 is CASSSWGPVTEAFF. In DNA form, the CDR3 reads TGTGCCAGCAGCTCGTGGGGGCCGGTCACTGAAGCTTTCTTT. Together with reference TRBV5-8 and TRBJ1-1, the CDR3 gives the full variable domain: EAGVTQSPTHLIKTRGQQATLRCSPISGHTSVYWYQQALGLGLQFLLWYDEGEERNRGNFPPRFSGRQFPNYSSELNVNALELEDSALYLCASSSWGPVTEAFFGQGTRLTVV.

V gene TRBV5-1 combines with J gene TRBJ2-3; 8 bases are a match to TRBD1. Germline trimming cut 4 bases from V and 1 base from J; bases unmatched to any gene: 8. There are 16 residues in the CDR3. The germline CDR1 and CDR2 sequences are SGHRS and YFSETQ. CDR3 in amino acids: CASSLSGGVGTDTQYF. The CDR3 region has the DNA TGCGCCAGCAGCCTCTCAGGGGGCGTCGGCACAGATACGCAGTATTTT.

This chain joins TRBV5-1 and TRBJ2-2; 7 positions agree with TRBD2. Trimming at V came to 0 bases and at J to 5 bases, leaving 4 bases not matched to a gene. This CDR3 is built from 15 residues. CDR1 and CDR2 (germline): SGHRS, YFSETQ. The CDR3 spells CASSLGWRGTGELFF. The CDR3 DNA reads as TGCGCCAGCAGCTTGGGATGGCGGGGGACCGGGGAGCTGTTTTTT.

This clone was seen a few times. The chain couples TRBV5-1 to TRBJ1-4; D not resolved. Trimming took off 0 bases at V and 0 bases at J, with 9 bases between the two ends. Germline CDR1 SGHRS, CDR2 YFSETQ. This CDR3 region has 16 residues. The CDR3 region has the DNA TGCGCCAGCAGCTTGGCAGGCGCCGCAACTAATGAAAAACTGTTTTTT. It yields the protein CASSLAGAATNEKLFF. The whole variable domain, filled in from reference TRBV5-1 and TRBJ1-4, reads KAGVTQTPRYLIKTRGQQVTLSCSPISGHRSVSWYQQTPGQGLQFLFEYFSETQRNKGNFPGRFSGRQFSNSRSEMNVSTLELGDSALYLCASSLAGAATNEKLFFGSGTQLSVL.

This clone was counted only a few times. V and J are TRBV28 and TRBJ2-7, with D uncertain. Germline V lookup: CDR1 MDHEN, CDR2 SYDVKM. CDR3 length: 13 residues. Trimming cost V 6 bases and J 7 bases, with 16 bases left between them. CDR3 protein: CASSENSPPEQYF. The CDR3 bases are TGTGCCAGCAGCGAAAACAGCCCCCCAGAGCAGTACTTC.

The CDR3 bases are TGTGCCAGCAGGACCAGGGAGGGGACAGGGGGGTCACCCCTCCACTTT. Residues: CASRTREGTGGSPLHF. This chain connects TRBV9 to TRBJ1-6, with TRBD1 matching 11 bases. V was pared by 5 bases and J by 10 bases, with 11 bases of the junction left unmatched. The CDR3 covers 16 residues. The germline CDR1 and CDR2 sequences are SGDLS and YYNGEE.

This clone has only a few counts. This chain links TRBV11-3 with TRBJ2-7, with 9 bases lining up with TRBD1. The CDR3 consists of 14 residues. V shed 5 bases, J shed 4 bases, and the junction held 6 bases outside the gene matches. The germline V gene encodes CDR1 SGHNT and CDR2 YENEEA. The CDR3, as DNA: TGTGCCAGCAGCCGGACAGGGGAGAGATACGAGCAGTACTTC. Residues: CASSRTGERYEQYF. Based on the CDR3 plus reference TRBV11-3 and TRBJ2-7, the full variable domain is EAGVVQSPRYKIIEKKQPVAFWCNPISGHNTLYWYLQNLGQGPELLIRYENEEAVDDSQLPKDRFSAERLKGVDSTLKIQPAELGDSAVYLCASSRTGERYEQYFGPGTRLTVT.

The chain employs TRBV6-1 and TRBJ2-7; TRBD1 aligns across 9 bases. This CDR3 has 17 amino acids. Germline V CDR1 and CDR2: MNHNS, SASEGT. V trimming: 4 bases; J trimming: 3 bases; junction bases outside the gene matches: 13. The CDR3 is CASSGGQGGQQRYEQYF. The CDR3 bases are TGTGCCAGCAGTGGGGGACAGGGAGGGCAACAACGCTACGAGCAGTACTTC.

The J gene is TRBJ1-2, the V gene TRBV10-3; unclear D gene. The CDR3 has 12 residues. The germline gives CDR1 ENHRY, CDR2 SYGVKD. The V gene lost 3 bases and the J gene lost 4 bases, with 6 bases spanning the gap. For the CDR3, the DNA is TGTGCCATCAGTGAACAGCTCTATGGCTACACCTTC. This sequence encodes CAISEQLYGYTF.